Sequencing of this T cell receptor beta chain was carried out in a study of T cells in tumors after PD-1 blockade. The data were produced by immunoSEQ multiplex PCR, yet TCRdb's version contains in-frame clones alone and is incomplete. In the table there are approximately 8,100 clones, approximately 70% of which are singletons. The V end was cut by 5 bases, the J end by 5 bases, with 7 bases between. This CDR3 has 12 residues. The source of this sequence is a human donor with basal cell carcinoma. Sample: tumor tissue, taken after anti-PD-1 treatment. This chain joins TRBV12-3 or TRBV12-4 and TRBJ1-3; the D is unclear. The CDR3 reads CASSEGRNTIYF. CDR3 sequence (DNA): TGTGCCAGCAGTGAGGGTAGAAACACCATATATTTT.